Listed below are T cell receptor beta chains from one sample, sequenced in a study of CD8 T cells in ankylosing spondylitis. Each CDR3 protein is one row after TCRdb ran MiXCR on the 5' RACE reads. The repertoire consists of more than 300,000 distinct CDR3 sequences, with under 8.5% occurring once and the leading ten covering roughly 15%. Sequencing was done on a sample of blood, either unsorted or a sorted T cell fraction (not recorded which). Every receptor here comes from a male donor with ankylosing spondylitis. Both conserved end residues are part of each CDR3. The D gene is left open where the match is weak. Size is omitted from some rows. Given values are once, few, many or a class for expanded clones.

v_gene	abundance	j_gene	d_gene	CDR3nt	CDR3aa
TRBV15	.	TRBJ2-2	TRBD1	TGTGCCACCAGCAGAGCAGGGGGATCAAACACCGGGGAGCTGTTTTTT	CATSRAGGSNTGELFF
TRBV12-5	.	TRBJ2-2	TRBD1	TGTGCTAGTGAATCGGGGACAGGGGGCCCCGGGGAGCTGTTTTTT	CASESGTGGPGELFF
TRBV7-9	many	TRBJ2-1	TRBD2	TGTGCCAGCCCTTCCGAGCGGGACCGCTACAATGAGCAGTTCTTC	CASPSERDRYNEQFF
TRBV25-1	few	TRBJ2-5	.	TGTGCCAGCAGTGAATTCGTGGCTGAACAAGAGACCCAGTACTTC	CASSEFVAEQETQYF
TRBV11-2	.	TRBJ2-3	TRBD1	TGTGCCAGCAGCCCCCGGACAGGGTGGGCGCAGTATTTT	CASSPRTGWAQYF
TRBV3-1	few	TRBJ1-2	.	TGTGCCAGCAGCCAAGGGGGGTTTGGCTACACCTTC	CASSQGGFGYTF
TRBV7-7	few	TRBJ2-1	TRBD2	TGTGCTAGCAGCTTAAATAGCGGGAGATCAAATGAGCAGTTCTTC	CASSLNSGRSNEQFF
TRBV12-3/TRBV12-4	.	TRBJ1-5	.	TGTGCCAGCGGATTGAACGGCAATCAGCCCCAGCATTTT	CASGLNGNQPQHF
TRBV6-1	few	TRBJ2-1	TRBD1	TGTGCCAGCAGCCTGAGGGACAGCAACAATGAGCAGTTCTTC	CASSLRDSNNEQFF
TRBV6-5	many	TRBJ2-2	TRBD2	TGTGCCAGCAGTTACTCCCTAGCGGATAACACCGGGGAGCTGTTTTTT	CASSYSLADNTGELFF
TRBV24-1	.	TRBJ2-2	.	TGTGCCACCAGTGATTTAGCCAGGAACACCGGGGAGCTGTTTTTT	CATSDLARNTGELFF
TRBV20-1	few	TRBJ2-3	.	TGCAGTGCTAGAGCCTCCCGGGAGTGGCCAGATACGCAGTATTTT	CSARASREWPDTQYF
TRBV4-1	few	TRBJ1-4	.	TGCGCCAGCCGATGGTCGGGTGAAAAACTGTTTTTT	CASRWSGEKLFF
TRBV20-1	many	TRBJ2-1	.	TGCAGTGCTCCAAGTTTGAGCTCCTACAATGAGCAGTTCTTC	CSAPSLSSYNEQFF
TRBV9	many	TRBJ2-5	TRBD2	TGTGCCAGCAGCGTATTCGGGGCTAGCGGGATTGGGACCCAGTACTTC	CASSVFGASGIGTQYF
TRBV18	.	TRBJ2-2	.	TGTGCCAGCTCACCACAGGGCGGGAACACCGGGGAGCTGTTTTTT	CASSPQGGNTGELFF
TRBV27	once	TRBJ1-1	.	TGTGCCAGCAGATACAGGGCAAACACTGAAGCTTTCTTT	CASRYRANTEAFF
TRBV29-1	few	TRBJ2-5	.	TGCAGCCATGGTGGGGGGGCCCAAGAGACCCAGTACTTC	CSHGGGAQETQYF
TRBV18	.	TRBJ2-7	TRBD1	TGTGCCAGCTCACCAGGACAGGGGATAACCTACGAGCAGTACTTC	CASSPGQGITYEQYF
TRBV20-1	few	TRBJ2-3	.	TGCAGTGCTAGAGATCCCCGGGGGCTCGGAGATACGCAGTATTTT	CSARDPRGLGDTQYF
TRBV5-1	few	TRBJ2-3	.	TGCGCCAGCAGCCGGAAGGGGGAAAGAGGCGGCACAGATACGCAGTATTTT	CASSRKGERGGTDTQYF
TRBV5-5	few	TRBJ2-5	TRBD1	TGTGCCAGCAGACAGGTTGTGGGACAGTTTCAAGAGACCCAGTACTTC	CASRQVVGQFQETQYF
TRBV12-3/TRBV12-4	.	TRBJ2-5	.	TGTGCCAGCAGTTCCCGGGGGACCCAGTACTTC	CASSSRGTQYF
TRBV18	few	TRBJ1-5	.	TGTGCCAGCTCAATGGGAGTCAATCAGCCCCAGCATTTT	CASSMGVNQPQHF
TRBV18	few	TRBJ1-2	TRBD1	TGTGCCAGCTCACCAGCCGGTCGGACAGGACCTAACTATGGCTACACCTTC	CASSPAGRTGPNYGYTF
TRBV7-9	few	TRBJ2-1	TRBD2	TGTGCCAGCAGCTTAGGTTTTGGGCGGGAGGCCAATGAGCAGTTCTTC	CASSLGFGREANEQFF
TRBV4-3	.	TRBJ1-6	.	TGCGCCAGCAGCCAAGAGAGGCTACTTGATACACCCCTCCACTTT	CASSQERLLDTPLHF
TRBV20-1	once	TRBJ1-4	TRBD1	TGCGGGACAGGTTATGCAACTAATGAAAAACTGTTTTTT	CGTGYATNEKLFF
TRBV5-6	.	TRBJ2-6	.	TGTGCCAGCAGTGAACGGGGCAGCCTGACTGGGGCCAACGTCCTGACTTTC	CASSERGSLTGANVLTF
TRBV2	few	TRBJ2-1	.	TGTGCCAGCAGTGAATGGGCAGGGGGGAATAACAATGAGCAGTTCTTC	CASSEWAGGNNNEQFF
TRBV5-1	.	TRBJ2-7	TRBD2	TGCGCCAGCAGCTTACGCTCTAGCGGGATCTTTTACGAGCAGTACTTC	CASSLRSSGIFYEQYF
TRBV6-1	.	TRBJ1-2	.	TGTGCCAGCAGTGAAAGAGGGGAGCGGGGCTACACCTTC	CASSERGERGYTF
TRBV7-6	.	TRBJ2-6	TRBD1	TGTGCCAGCAGCTGGGACAGCATCATCTCTGGGGCCAACGTCCTGACTTTC	CASSWDSIISGANVLTF
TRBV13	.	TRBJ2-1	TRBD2	TGTGCCTCCGGGGGGAATGAGCAGTTCTTC	CASGGNEQFF
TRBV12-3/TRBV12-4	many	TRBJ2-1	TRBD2	TGTGCCAGCAGTCCCAATACCGGGACTAGCGGGGCCTACAATGAGCAGTTCTTC	CASSPNTGTSGAYNEQFF
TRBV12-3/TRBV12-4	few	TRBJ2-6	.	TGTGCCAGCAGGGGGGAAGGTATACCCAACGTCCTGACTTTC	CASRGEGIPNVLTF
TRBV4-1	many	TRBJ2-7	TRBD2	TGCGCCAGCAGCCAGGGACTAGCAACCTACGAGCAGTACTTC	CASSQGLATYEQYF
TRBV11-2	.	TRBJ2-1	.	TGTGCCAGCAGCCCGGGGGTAGCGGCGGGTGAGCAGTTCTTC	CASSPGVAAGEQFF
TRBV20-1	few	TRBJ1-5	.	TGCAGTGCTAGATATCTAGGGTATAGCAATCAGCCCCAGCATTTT	CSARYLGYSNQPQHF
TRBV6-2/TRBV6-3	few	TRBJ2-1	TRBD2	TGTGCCAGCAGTTACTCGACTAGCGGGACCCTTGAGTCCTACAATGAGCAGTTCTTC	CASSYSTSGTLESYNEQFF
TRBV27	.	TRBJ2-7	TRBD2	TGTGCCAGCAGTTTCCCCGGGGGGTACGAGCAGTACTTC	CASSFPGGYEQYF
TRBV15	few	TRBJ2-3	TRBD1	TGTGCCACCAGCAGAGAGTTTCAGGGGGCAGATACGCAGTATTTT	CATSREFQGADTQYF
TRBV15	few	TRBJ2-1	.	TGTGCCACCAGCAGACCCTATGGGGGCGTAGCGGATCCCTACAATGAGCAGTTCTTC	CATSRPYGGVADPYNEQFF
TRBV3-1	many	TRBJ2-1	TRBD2	TGTGCCAGCAGCCAAGATACTCTGGCTAGCGGGCGCTACAATGAGCAGTTCTTC	CASSQDTLASGRYNEQFF
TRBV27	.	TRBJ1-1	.	TGTGCCAGCAGGCAGGGGATGAGGGTCACTGAAGCTTTCTTT	CASRQGMRVTEAFF
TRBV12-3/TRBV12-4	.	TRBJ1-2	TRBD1	TGTGCCAGCAGTCAGACAGGGAGATCGGGCTACACCTTC	CASSQTGRSGYTF
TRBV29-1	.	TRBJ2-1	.	TGCAGCGTTGAAGTTCGGGAGAGGGAGCAGTTCTTC	CSVEVREREQFF
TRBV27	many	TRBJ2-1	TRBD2	TGTGCCAGCAGTTCCCCAGCGGGAGGGGAAAAAAATGAGCAGTTCTTC	CASSSPAGGEKNEQFF
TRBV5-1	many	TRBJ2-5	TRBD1	TGCGCCAGCAGCTTCCACAGGGGAGAGACCCAGTACTTC	CASSFHRGETQYF
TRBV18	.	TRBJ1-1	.	TGTGCCAGCTCACCAACAATCACTCCTGAAGCTTTCTTT	CASSPTITPEAFF
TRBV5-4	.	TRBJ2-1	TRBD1	TGTGCCAGCAGCACCAGGGGGTACAATGAGCAGTTCTTC	CASSTRGYNEQFF
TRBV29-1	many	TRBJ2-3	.	TGCAGCGTTGTGGGGGCAGGGGTGGGCACAGATACGCAGTATTTT	CSVVGAGVGTDTQYF
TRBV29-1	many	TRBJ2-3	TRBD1	TGCAGCGTTCGACAGGGGGCGGGCACAGATACGCAGTATTTT	CSVRQGAGTDTQYF
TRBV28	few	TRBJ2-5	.	TGTGCCAGCAGGGCTCTGGGGGCAGGGGAGACCCAGTACTTC	CASRALGAGETQYF
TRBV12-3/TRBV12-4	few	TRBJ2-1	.	TGTGCCAGCAGACTAGCTGAGTCCTACAATGAGCAGTTCTTC	CASRLAESYNEQFF
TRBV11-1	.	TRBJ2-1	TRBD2	TGTGCCAGCAGCGGACCGGGACTAGCGGGCTCCAGGGATGCCTCCTACAATGAGCAGTTCTTC	CASSGPGLAGSRDASYNEQFF
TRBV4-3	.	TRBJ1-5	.	TGCGCCAGCAGCCAAGATATGAGGGATCAGCCCCAGCATTTT	CASSQDMRDQPQHF
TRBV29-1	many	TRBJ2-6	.	TGCAGCGTTGAGCCCTCTGGGGCCAACGTCCTGACTTTC	CSVEPSGANVLTF